This TCR beta chain comes out of a study of T-cell memory formation after mild COVID-19. About the study: For the most part, TCR clusters were specific to one donor.

TCRdb reanalysed the 5' RACE reads using MiXCR and keeps one entry per CDR3 protein. The repertoire includes fewer than 400,000 distinct CDR3 sequences, around a sixth of them detected once, and about 22% sits in the top ten. Regarding this clonotype: What it binds is not known.

Findings and limits, study-wide: Second-wave clones peaking on day 37 lacked confirmed SARS-CoV-2 specificity. Contracting clones, day 15 to 85, had balanced CD4/CD8, and later expanders favored CD4+. Clones that contracted clustered mainly in CM and EM if CD4+ and in EMRA if CD8+.

Trimming cost V 5 bases and J 5 bases, with 9 bases left between them. Germline assignment: CDR1 MDHEN and CDR2 SYDVKM. The CDR3 runs to 12 residues. Material for sequencing was PBMCs or a T cell subset sorted from them (not recorded which). The sequence was collected from a man younger than 35 who had mild COVID-19 (a few samples of this study predate the infection). Cell type and time point are not known. The gene calls are TRBV28 and TRBJ2-5; no reliable D call. In nucleotides, the CDR3 is TGTGCCAGCAGTCTGCAGTGGGAGACCCAGTACTTC. This sequence encodes CASSLQWETQYF.